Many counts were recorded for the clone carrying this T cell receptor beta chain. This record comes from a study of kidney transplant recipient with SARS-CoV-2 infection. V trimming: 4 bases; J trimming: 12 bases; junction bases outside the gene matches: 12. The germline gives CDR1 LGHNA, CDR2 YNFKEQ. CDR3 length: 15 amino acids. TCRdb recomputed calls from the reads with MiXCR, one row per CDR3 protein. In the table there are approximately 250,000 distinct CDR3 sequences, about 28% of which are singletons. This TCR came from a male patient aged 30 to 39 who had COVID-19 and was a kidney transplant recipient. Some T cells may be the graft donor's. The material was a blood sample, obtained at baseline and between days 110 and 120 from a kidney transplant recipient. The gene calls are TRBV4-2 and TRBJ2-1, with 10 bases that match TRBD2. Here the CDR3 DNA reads TGTGCCAGCAGCCCCCAAGAGCTAGCGGGAGCTCGGCAGTTCTTC. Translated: CASSPQELAGARQFF.